The source of this T cell receptor beta chain is a study of tumor-infiltrating lymphocytes in oesophageal squamous cell carcinoma. Trimming stripped 5 bases from V and 10 bases from J, with 17 bases between. This CDR3 spans 14 amino acids. The table lists this clonotype with many counts. Via MiXCR, TCRdb re-called the PCR reads, giving one row per CDR3 protein. The table records about 24,000 distinct CDR3 sequences, about 40% of them present only once. The specimen was esophageal tumor tissue. The rearrangement uses TRBV12-3 or TRBV12-4 and TRBJ1-4; D perhaps matches TRBD1 (5 bases). This TCR was sampled from a male donor with esophageal squamous cell carcinoma. CDR3 nucleotides: TGTGCCAGCAGTCCGACTGGGGGGAGAAGAAAACTGTTTTTT. Translating it yields CASSPTGGRRKLFF.